These 16 T cell receptor beta chains came from one sample sequenced in a study of OX40 agonist ivuxolimab in advanced cancers. Library construction relied on the immunoSEQ multiplex PCR assay. TCRdb stores this immuneACCESS table with in-frame sequences only. Part of the clones is absent; in the studies checked, under half of the shortfall reflects unresolved V genes, and no reason is known for the rest. This sample comprises 20,000 to 30,000 clones, about 70% of them detected only once. The top ten clonotypes cover approximately 15% of the sample. Sequencing was performed on CD4+ or CD8+ T cells sorted from blood, taken in a trial of the OX40 agonist ivuxolimab. The receptor source for this set is an adult with an advanced solid tumor such as melanoma, head and neck, liver or kidney cancer.

This clone was found once. The gene calls are TRBV30 and TRBJ1-4, with 7 bases matching TRBD1. With V trimmed by 1 base and J by 3 bases, 17 bases remained unmatched. CDR3 size: 19 residues. The germline V gene has CDR1 GTSNPN and CDR2 SVGIG (reference sequence). CDR3 nucleotides: TGTGCCTGGAGTGCGCCTCCGGGTAGGGGGCGTCGGTCTAATGAAAAACTGTTTTTT. Protein product: CAWSAPPGRGRRSNEKLFF.

This chain links TRBV6-5 with TRBJ2-7; the match to TRBD1 covers 7 bases. CDR3 length: 14 residues. CDR1 and CDR2 from the germline V gene are MNHEY and SVGAGI. V dropped 4 bases and J dropped 3; count of bases not matched to a gene: 6. The CDR3 here is CASSLLGTVYEQYF. CDR3 in DNA: TGTGCCAGCAGTTTGCTTGGGACAGTCTACGAGCAGTACTTC.

This chain joins TRBV6-1 and TRBJ1-2; no clear D gene. Germline CDR1 is MNHNS and CDR2 is SASEGT. This CDR3 contains 14 residues. V was shortened by 2 bases and J by 2 bases, with 9 bases between the two germline ends. In DNA, the CDR3 is TGTGCCAGCAGTGAACTGGCCGAAAACTATGGCTACACCTTC. It codes for CASSELAENYGYTF.

This clone was seen only once. V is TRBV6-5 and J is TRBJ2-2; possible D gene TRBD1, 5 bases. The germline V and J ends were trimmed by 9 bases and 4 bases, with 15 bases remaining between them. Germline CDR1 reads MNHEY; CDR2 reads SVGAGI. This CDR3 spans 14 amino acids. The CDR3 nucleotides are TGTGCCAGTGCAGTTCAGGGCTTCACCGGGGAGCTGTTTTTT. Encoded protein: CASAVQGFTGELFF.

This sequence joins TRBV5-6 and TRBJ1-1; weak D call: TRBD1 (5 bases). V lost 2 bases to trimming and J lost 10 bases, with 15 bases between them. Germline-derived CDR1 and CDR2 are SGHDT and YYEEEE. The CDR3 runs to 13 residues. CDR3 in amino acids: CASSFWGEEGAFF. CDR3 sequence (DNA): TGTGCCAGCAGCTTCTGGGGGGAAGAGGGAGCTTTCTTT.

This clone was counted only a few times. The chain employs TRBV9 and TRBJ2-1; 10 nucleotides align to TRBD2. The CDR3 extends over 15 amino acids. Per germline, CDR1 SGDLS and CDR2 YYNGEE. V trimming: 0 bases; J trimming: 8 bases; junction bases outside the gene matches: 5. CDR3 nucleotides: TGTGCCAGCAGCGTAGGGTCTAGCGGGGGACATGAGCAGTTCTTC. This gives the protein CASSVGSSGGHEQFF.

This clone is deemed medium-sized. The chain couples TRBV6-5 to TRBJ2-7; 9 bases are shared with TRBD1. V lost 6 bases, J lost 4 bases, and 7 bases stayed unmatched. The CDR3 covers 14 residues. The germline CDR1 and CDR2 sequences are MNHEY and SVGAGI. CDR3 sequence (DNA): TGTGCCAGCAGCCCGGACAGGGGCCTTTACGAGCAGTACTTC. Encoded protein: CASSPDRGLYEQYF.

This sequence joins TRBV2 and TRBJ2-7; D possibly corresponds to TRBD1 (6 bases). Germline lookup yields CDR1 SNHLY and CDR2 FYNNEI. This CDR3 has 13 amino acids. V shed 10 bases and J shed 0 bases, with 13 bases lying between them. The CDR3 bases are TGTGCCAACACAGGGTTGGACTCCTACGAGCAGTACTTC. Encoded protein: CANTGLDSYEQYF.

CDR3 in amino acids: CASSIPGVDTEAFF. The CDR3 DNA is TGTGCCAGCAGCATCCCAGGGGTGGACACTGAAGCTTTCTTT. The chain links TRBV5-6 to TRBJ1-1; tentatively, D is TRBD1 (6 bases). Germline V gives CDR1 SGHDT, CDR2 YYEEEE. V was cut by 4 bases and J by 3 bases, with 13 bases left in between. The CDR3 length is 14 residues.

V and J are TRBV9 and TRBJ1-2, with a weak D call TRBD1 (5 bases). The CDR3 totals 14 residues. V was clipped by 4 bases and J by 3 bases, with 13 bases between them. Germline CDR1 and CDR2: SGDLS and YYNGEE. DNA for the CDR3: TGTGCCAGCAGCCTCGGGGGGGGTGACTATGGCTACACCTTC. It yields the protein CASSLGGGDYGYTF. Variable domain in full (rest from reference TRBV9 and TRBJ1-2): DSGVTQTPKHLITATGQRVTLRCSPRSGDLSVYWYQQSLDQGLQFLIQYYNGEERAKGNILERFSAQQFPDLHSELNLSSLELGDSALYFCASSLGGGDYGYTFGSGTRLTVV.

This chain connects TRBV18 to TRBJ2-7, with D hard to call. Germline V gives CDR1 KGHSH, CDR2 LQKENI. This CDR3 is built from 12 residues. V lost 6 bases and J lost 3, with 9 bases in between. As DNA, the CDR3 is TGTGCCAGCTCGTACAGCGTCTACGAGCAGTACTTC. Its protein is CASSYSVYEQYF.

CDR3 DNA sequence: TGTGCCATCGGGACTAGCGGGGAGGGCACAGATACGCAGTATTTT. It encodes CAIGTSGEGTDTQYF. The chain uses TRBV10-3 and TRBJ2-3, with TRBD2 identical over 13 bases. CDR1 ENHRY and CDR2 SYGVKD come from the germline V gene. J lost 1 base, V lost 8 bases, and 3 bases had no gene match. This CDR3 has 15 amino acids.

The chain joins TRBV5-6 to TRBJ1-4; a weak D match, TRBD1 (5 bases). The V end was cut by 4 bases, the J end by 8 bases, with 18 bases between. CDR1 is SGHDT, CDR2 YYEEEE, per germline. The CDR3 is made up of 15 amino acids. The CDR3 here is CASSPRAGRPEKLFF. The CDR3 region has the DNA TGTGCCAGCAGCCCCAGGGCAGGAAGGCCCGAAAAACTGTTTTTT.

The rearrangement uses TRBV7-9 and TRBJ1-1, with D perhaps matching TRBD1 (6 bases). The V and J ends lost 0 bases and 6 bases respectively, with 20 bases between them. The CDR3 sequence is 17 residues long. Germline values: CDR1 SEHNR, CDR2 FQNEAQ (reference sequence). The CDR3 protein is CASSLAPRQAGYAEAFF. In DNA form, the CDR3 reads TGTGCCAGCAGCTTAGCGCCCAGACAGGCGGGTTACGCTGAAGCTTTCTTT.

This chain connects TRBV6-6 to TRBJ2-1; D remains ambiguous. Looked up from germline, CDR1 is MNHNY and CDR2 is SVGAGI (reference sequence). CDR3 size: 14 residues. Trimming took off 0 bases at V and 4 bases at J, with 7 bases between the two ends. This chain's CDR3 is CASSYSSNYNEQFF. As DNA, the CDR3 is TGTGCCAGCAGTTACTCGAGTAATTACAATGAGCAGTTCTTC.

The chain employs TRBV19 and TRBJ2-3; TRBD1 matches 8 bases. CDR3 length: 17 amino acids. The germline CDR1 and CDR2 sequences are LNHDA and SQIVND (reference sequence). Trimming cost V 5 bases and J 2 bases; bases outside gene matches: 12. Here the CDR3 reads CASSRSRQGAHTDTQYF. For the CDR3, the DNA is TGTGCCAGTAGTCGCTCGCGGCAGGGGGCCCACACAGATACGCAGTATTTT.